This T cell receptor beta chain was recorded in a study of Graves' ophthalmopathy and Graves' hyperthyroidism. Trimming took off 5 bases at V and 0 bases at J, with 11 bases between the two ends. This CDR3 is 14 amino acids long. Germline-derived CDR1 and CDR2 are MDHEN and SYDVKM. This clonotype was observed many times. From RNA, the CDR3 regions of TCR beta chains were amplified and sequenced. Second-round multiplex PCR followed a first-round RT-PCR using HTBI primers. A single record per CDR3 protein comes from TCRdb applying MiXCR to the multiplex PCR reads. The sample includes nearly 400,000 distinct CDR3 sequences, about 17% of them seen just once.

J is TRBJ2-7 and V is TRBV28; no definite D call. This TCR was sampled from a woman younger than 35 with Graves' ophthalmopathy. The sequenced material came from peripheral blood. The CDR3 region is CASSPAGISYEQYF. CDR3 bases: TGTGCCAGCAGTCCCGCAGGAATCTCCTACGAGCAGTACTTC. Looking up the rest from reference TRBV28 and TRBJ2-7 gives the full variable domain: DVKVTQSSRYLVKRTGEKVFLECVQDMDHENMFWYRQDPGLGLRLIYFSYDVKMKEKGDIPEGYSVSREKKERFSLILESASTNQTSMYLCASSPAGISYEQYFGPGTRLTVT.